The present entry profiles one T cell receptor (beta chain) with its context. Its antigen is unknown. These donors were members of the approximately 110-subject validation cohort, a group separate from the approximately 670-subject first cohort. The assay was immunoSEQ multiplex PCR, and TCRdb's table has in-frame clones only and misses some. The sample yields roughly 140,000 clones, 85% to 90% seen once. The sample belongs to a study of cytomegalovirus exposure and HLA in healthy donors. Study outcomes and limitations: The tendency of first-cohort TCR clusters to co-occur in the 120 validation repertoires was the finding of a later analysis.

CDR1 and CDR2 from the germline V gene are MGHRA and YSYEKL. V was clipped by 1 base and J by 7 bases; unmatched bases: 8. The CDR3 runs to 16 residues. The chain employs TRBV4-1 and TRBJ1-4, with 8 bases aligning to TRBD1. This TCR was recovered from a woman aged 18-29 years in good health and CMV-seropositive. The sample comprised PBMCs. This chain's CDR3 is CASSQVGRGRVEKLFF. The CDR3 region has the DNA TGCGCCAGCAGCCAAGTGGGCAGGGGGCGAGTTGAAAAACTGTTTTTT.